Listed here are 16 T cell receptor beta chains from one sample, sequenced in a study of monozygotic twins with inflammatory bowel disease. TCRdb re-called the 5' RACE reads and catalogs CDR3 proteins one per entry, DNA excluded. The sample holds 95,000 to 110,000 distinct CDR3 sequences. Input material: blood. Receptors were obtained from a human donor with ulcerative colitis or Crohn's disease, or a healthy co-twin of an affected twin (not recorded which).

The CDR3 here is CASSQDSGGGRSYEQYF. The V gene is TRBV4-3, the J gene TRBJ2-7; as DNA is missing, the TRBD1 call by TCRdb cannot be tested. The CDR3 has 17 amino acids. CDR1 and CDR2 (germline): LGHNA, YSLEER.

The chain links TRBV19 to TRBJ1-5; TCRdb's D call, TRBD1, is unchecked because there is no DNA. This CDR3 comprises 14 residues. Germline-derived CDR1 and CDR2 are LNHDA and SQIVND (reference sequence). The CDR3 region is CATKDRVGSQPQHF.

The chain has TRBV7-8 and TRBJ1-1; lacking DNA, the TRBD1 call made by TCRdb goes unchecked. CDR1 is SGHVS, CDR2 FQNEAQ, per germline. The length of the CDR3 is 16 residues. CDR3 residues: CASSSGSWGMNTEAFF.

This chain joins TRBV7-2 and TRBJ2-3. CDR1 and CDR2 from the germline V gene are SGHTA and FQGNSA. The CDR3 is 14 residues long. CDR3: CASSLSFTTDTQYF.

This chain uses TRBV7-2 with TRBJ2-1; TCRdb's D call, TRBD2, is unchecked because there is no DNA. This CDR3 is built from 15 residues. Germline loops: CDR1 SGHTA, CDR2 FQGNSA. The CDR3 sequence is CASSLVPTSGYEQFF.

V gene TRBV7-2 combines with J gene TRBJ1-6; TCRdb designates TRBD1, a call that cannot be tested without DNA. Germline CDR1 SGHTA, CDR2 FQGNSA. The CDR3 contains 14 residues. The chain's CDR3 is CASSYRDRPSPLHF.

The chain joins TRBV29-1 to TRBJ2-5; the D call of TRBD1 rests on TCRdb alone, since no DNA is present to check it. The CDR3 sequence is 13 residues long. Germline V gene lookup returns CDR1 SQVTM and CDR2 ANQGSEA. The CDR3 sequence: CSVEDGGYETQYF.

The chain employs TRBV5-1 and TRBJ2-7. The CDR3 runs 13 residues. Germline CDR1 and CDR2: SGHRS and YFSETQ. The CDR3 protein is CASSLVADYEQYF. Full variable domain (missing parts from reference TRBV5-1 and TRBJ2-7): KAGVTQTPRYLIKTRGQQVTLSCSPISGHRSVSWYQQTPGQGLQFLFEYFSETQRNKGNFPGRFSGRQFSNSRSEMNVSTLELGDSALYLCASSLVADYEQYFGPGTRLTVT.

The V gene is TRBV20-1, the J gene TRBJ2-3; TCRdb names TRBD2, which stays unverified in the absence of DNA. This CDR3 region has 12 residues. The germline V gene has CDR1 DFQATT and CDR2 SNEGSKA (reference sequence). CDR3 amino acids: CSAPGGFDTQYF.

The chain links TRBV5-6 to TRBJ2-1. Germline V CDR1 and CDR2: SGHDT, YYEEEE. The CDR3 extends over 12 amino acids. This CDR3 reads CASSLSASGEFF. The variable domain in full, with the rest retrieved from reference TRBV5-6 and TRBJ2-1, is DAGVTQSPTHLIKTRGQQVTLRCSPKSGHDTVSWYQQALGQGPQFIFQYYEEEERQRGNFPDRFSGHQFPNYSSELNVNALLLGDSALYLCASSLSASGEFFGPGTRLTVL.

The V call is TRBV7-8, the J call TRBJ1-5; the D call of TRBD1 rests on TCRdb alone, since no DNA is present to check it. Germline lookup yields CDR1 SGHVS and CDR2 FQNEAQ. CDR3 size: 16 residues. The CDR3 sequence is CASSFSGTGTNQPQHF. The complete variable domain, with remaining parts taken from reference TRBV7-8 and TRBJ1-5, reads GAGVSQSPRYKVAKRGQDVALRCDPISGHVSLFWYQQALGQGPEFLTYFQNEAQLDKSGLPSDRFFAERPEGSVSTLKIQRTQQEDSAVYLCASSFSGTGTNQPQHFGDGTRLSIL.

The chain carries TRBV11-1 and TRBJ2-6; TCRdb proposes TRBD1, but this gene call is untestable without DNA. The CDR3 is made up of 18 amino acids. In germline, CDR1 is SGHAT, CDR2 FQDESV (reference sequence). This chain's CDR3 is CASSFGAQGFIGANVLTF.

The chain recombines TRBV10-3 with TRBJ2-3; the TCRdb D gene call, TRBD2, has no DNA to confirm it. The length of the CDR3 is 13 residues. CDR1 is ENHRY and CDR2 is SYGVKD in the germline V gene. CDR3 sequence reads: CAITRGGTDTQYF.

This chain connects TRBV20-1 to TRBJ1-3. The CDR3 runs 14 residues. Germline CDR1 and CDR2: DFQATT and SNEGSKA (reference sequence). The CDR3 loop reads CSARDRTSGNTIYF.

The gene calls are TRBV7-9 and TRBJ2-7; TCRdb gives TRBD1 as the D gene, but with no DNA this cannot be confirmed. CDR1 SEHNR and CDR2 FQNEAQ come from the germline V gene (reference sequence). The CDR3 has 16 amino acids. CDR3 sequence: CASSRNPTGAAYEQYF.

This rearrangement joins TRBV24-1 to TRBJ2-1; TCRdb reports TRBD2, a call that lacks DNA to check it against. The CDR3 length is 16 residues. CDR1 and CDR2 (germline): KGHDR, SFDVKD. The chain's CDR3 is CATRPSGRVTYNEQFF.